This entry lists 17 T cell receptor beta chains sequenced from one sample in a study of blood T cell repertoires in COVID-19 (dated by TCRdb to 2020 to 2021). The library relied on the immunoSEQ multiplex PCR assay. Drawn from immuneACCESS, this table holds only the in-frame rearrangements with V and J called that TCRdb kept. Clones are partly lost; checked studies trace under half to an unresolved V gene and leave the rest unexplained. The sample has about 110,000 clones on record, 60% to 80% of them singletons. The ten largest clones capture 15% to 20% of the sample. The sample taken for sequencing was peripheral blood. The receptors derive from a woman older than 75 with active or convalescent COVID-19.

The CDR3: CASSLRGGTNEKLFF. The CDR3 DNA reads as TGTGCCAGCAGCTTACGAGGAGGAACTAATGAAAAACTGTTTTTT. The chain couples TRBV7-3 to TRBJ1-4, with D unclear. Germline V gene lookup returns CDR1 SGHTA and CDR2 FQGTGA. V dropped 2 bases and J dropped 1 base, with 8 bases sitting between them. The CDR3 has 15 residues.

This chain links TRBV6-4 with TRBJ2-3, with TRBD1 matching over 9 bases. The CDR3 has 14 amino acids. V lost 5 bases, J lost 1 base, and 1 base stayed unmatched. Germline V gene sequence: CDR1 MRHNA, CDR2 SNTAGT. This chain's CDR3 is CASSRTGGTDTQYF. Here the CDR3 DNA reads TGTGCCAGCAGTAGGACAGGGGGCACAGATACGCAGTATTTT.

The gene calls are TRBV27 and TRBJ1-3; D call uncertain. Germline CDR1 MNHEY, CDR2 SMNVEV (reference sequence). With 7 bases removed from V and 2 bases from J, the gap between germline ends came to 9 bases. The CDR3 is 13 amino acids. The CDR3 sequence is CASKPWPGNTIYF. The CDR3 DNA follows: TGTGCCAGCAAACCCTGGCCTGGAAACACCATATATTTT.

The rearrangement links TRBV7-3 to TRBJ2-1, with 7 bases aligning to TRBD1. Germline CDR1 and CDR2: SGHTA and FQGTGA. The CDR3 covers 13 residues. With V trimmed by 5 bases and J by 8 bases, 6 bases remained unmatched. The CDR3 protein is CASSPTGSDEQFF. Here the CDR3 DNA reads TGTGCCAGCAGCCCGACAGGGTCGGATGAGCAGTTCTTC.

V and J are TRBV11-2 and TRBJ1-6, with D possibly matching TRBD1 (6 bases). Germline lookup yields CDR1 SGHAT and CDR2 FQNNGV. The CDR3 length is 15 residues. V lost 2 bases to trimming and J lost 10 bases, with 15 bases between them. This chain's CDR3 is CASSLRGGLGSPLHF. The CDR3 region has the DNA TGTGCCAGCAGCTTAAGGGGGGGATTGGGATCACCCCTCCACTTT.

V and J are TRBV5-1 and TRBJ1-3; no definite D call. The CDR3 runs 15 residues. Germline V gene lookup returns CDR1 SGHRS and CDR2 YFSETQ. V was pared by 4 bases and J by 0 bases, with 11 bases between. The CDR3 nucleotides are TGCGCCAGCAGCCGCGGGATCTACTCTGGAAACACCATATATTTT. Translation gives CASSRGIYSGNTIYF.

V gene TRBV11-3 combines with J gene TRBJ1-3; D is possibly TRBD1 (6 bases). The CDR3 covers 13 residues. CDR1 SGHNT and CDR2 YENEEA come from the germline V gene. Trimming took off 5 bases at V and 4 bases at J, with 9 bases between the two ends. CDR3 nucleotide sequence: TGTGCCAGCAGCCCGGGACACGGAAACACCATATATTTT. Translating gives CASSPGHGNTIYF.

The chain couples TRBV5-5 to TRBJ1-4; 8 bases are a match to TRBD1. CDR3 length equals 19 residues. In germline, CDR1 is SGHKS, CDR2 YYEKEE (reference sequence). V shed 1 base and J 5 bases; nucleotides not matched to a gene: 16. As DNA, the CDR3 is TGTGCCAGCAGCTTGTCCGTTGCAGGGGGCGCTTGGGGGAATGAAAAACTGTTTTTT. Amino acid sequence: CASSLSVAGGAWGNEKLFF. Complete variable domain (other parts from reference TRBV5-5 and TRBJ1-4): DAGVTQSPTHLIKTRGQQVTLRCSPISGHKSVSWYQQVLGQGPQFIFQYYEKEERGRGNFPDRFSARQFPNYSSELNVNALLLGDSALYLCASSLSVAGGAWGNEKLFFGSGTQLSVL.

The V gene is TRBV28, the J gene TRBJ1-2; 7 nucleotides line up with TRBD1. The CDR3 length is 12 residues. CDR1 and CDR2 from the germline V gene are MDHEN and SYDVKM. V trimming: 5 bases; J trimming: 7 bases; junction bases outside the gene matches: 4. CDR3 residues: CASSKGQRGYTF. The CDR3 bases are TGTGCCAGCAGTAAGGGACAGCGTGGCTACACCTTC.

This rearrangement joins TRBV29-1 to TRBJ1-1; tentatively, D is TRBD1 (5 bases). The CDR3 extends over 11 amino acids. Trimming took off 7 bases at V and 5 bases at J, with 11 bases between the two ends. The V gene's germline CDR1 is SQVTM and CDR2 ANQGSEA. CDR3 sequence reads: CSGGRGTEAFF. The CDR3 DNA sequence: TGCAGCGGGGGAAGGGGAACTGAAGCTTTCTTT.

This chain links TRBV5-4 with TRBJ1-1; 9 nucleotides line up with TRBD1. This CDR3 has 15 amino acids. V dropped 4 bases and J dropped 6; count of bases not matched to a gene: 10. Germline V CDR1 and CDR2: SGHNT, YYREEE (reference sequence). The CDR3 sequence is CASSPDRGFVAEAFF. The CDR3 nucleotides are TGTGCCAGCAGCCCGGACAGGGGTTTTGTCGCTGAAGCTTTCTTT. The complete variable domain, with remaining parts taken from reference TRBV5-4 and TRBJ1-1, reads ETGVTQSPTHLIKTRGQQVTLRCSSQSGHNTVSWYQQALGQGPQFIFQYYREEENGRGNFPPRFSGLQFPNYSSELNVNALELDDSALYLCASSPDRGFVAEAFFGQGTRLTVV.

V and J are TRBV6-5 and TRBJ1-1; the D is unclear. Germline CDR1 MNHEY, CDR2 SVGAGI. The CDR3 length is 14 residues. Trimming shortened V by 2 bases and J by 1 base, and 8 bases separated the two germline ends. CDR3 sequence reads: CASSYREGNTEAFF. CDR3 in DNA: TGTGCCAGCAGTTACAGAGAGGGGAACACTGAAGCTTTCTTT.

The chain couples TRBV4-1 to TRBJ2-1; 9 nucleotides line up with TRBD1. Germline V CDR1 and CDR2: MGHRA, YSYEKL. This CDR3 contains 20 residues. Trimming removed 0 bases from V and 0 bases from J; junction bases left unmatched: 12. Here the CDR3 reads CASSQEPRDREPRSYNEQFF. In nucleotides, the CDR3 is TGCGCCAGCAGCCAAGAACCTCGGGACAGGGAGCCCCGCTCCTACAATGAGCAGTTCTTC.

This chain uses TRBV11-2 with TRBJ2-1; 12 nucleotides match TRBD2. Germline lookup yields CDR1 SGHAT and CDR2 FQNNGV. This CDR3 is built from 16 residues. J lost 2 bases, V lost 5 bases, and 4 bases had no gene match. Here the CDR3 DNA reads TGTGCCAGCAGCCATTGGACTAGCGGGACCTACAATGAGCAGTTCTTC. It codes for CASSHWTSGTYNEQFF.

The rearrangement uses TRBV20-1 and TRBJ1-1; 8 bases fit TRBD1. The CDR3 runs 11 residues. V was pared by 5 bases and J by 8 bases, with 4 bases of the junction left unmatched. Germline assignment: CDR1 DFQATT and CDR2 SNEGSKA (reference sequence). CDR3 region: CSAQNRGEAFF. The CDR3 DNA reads TGCAGTGCTCAGAACAGGGGGGAAGCTTTCTTT.

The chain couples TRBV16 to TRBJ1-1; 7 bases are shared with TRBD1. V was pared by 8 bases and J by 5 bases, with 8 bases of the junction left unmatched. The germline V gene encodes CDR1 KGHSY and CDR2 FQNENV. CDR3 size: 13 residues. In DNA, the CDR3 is TGTGCCAGCCTAAAACAGGGGCGGACTGAAGCTTTCTTT. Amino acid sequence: CASLKQGRTEAFF. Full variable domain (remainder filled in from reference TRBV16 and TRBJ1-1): GEEVAQTPKHLVRGEGQKAKLYCAPIKGHSYVFWYQQVLKNEFKFLISFQNENVFDETGMPKERFSAKCLPNSPCSLEIQATKLEDSAVYFCASLKQGRTEAFFGQGTRLTVV.

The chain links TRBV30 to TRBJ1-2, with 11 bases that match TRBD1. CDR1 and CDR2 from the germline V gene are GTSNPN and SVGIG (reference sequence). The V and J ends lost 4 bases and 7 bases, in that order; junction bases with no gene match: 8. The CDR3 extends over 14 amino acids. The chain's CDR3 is CAWIPGQGATGYTF. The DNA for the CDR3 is TGTGCCTGGATCCCCGGACAGGGGGCGACTGGCTACACCTTC.